The rows below give T cell receptor beta chains drawn from one sample of a study of beta chain features in type 1 diabetes. This table comes from immunoSEQ multiplex PCR, and its TCRdb copy is limited to in-frame clones, with some not included. The table includes 200,000 to 250,000 clones, more than 9% detected once. The source material was naive CD4+ T cells from blood. All receptors derive from a woman under 30 in good health. Both conserved end residues are part of each CDR3. Fields, in order: D gene, V gene, J gene, clone size, CDR3 length, CDR3 DNA, CDR3 protein. D genes are given only for firm matches. The size of a clone is reported for some rows only, either as once, few or many, or as a class for expanded clones.

-	TRBV7-9	TRBJ2-7	-	14	TGTGCCAGCAGCCCCCCGGGGATATCCTACGAGCAGTACTTC	CASSPPGISYEQYF
TRBD1	TRBV4-1	TRBJ1-1	-	16	TGCGCCAGCAGCCAAGATAGGGACAGCTCGAACACTGAAGCTTTCTTT	CASSQDRDSSNTEAFF
TRBD2	TRBV6-4	TRBJ2-2	few	16	TGTGCCAGCAGGAAGACTAGCGGGGAGAACACCGGGGAGCTGTTTTTT	CASRKTSGENTGELFF
TRBD2	TRBV5-4	TRBJ2-7	-	15	TGTGCCAGCAGTCGACTAGCGGGAGGGGGCTACGAGCAGTACTTC	CASSRLAGGGYEQYF
TRBD1	TRBV11-2	TRBJ1-3	-	17	TGTGCCAGCAGTGTTACGGGACAGGGGGCGAATGGAAACACCATATATTTT	CASSVTGQGANGNTIYF
-	TRBV2	TRBJ1-2	few	12	TGTGCCAGCGCGGGGGCCGCTTATGGCTACACCTTC	CASAGAAYGYTF
TRBD2	TRBV5-1	TRBJ2-3	few	18	TGCGCCAGCAGCTTGCCCGGACTAGCGGGAGGCCTTACAGATACGCAGTATTTT	CASSLPGLAGGLTDTQYF
-	TRBV14	TRBJ2-5	-	12	TGTGCCAGCAGCGGTCCAGAAGAGACCCAGTACTTC	CASSGPEETQYF
-	TRBV5-8	TRBJ1-2	-	13	TGTGCCAGCACCAGTGGCGGAATCTATGGCTACACCTTC	CASTSGGIYGYTF
-	TRBV2	TRBJ1-4	few	15	TGTGCCAGCAGTGCGGGTGGGGCGGAAGATGAAAAACTGTTTTTT	CASSAGGAEDEKLFF
TRBD2	TRBV14	TRBJ2-5	-	14	TGTGCCAGCGGGGTCTCGGGACTAGGAGAGACCCAGTACTTC	CASGVSGLGETQYF
TRBD2	TRBV27	TRBJ2-7	-	16	TGTGCCAGTAACCCGGGACGTGAGAAGCGGGAAGACGAGCAGTACTTC	CASNPGREKREDEQYF
TRBD2	TRBV7-3	TRBJ2-4	many	17	TGTGCCAGCAGCCCTGGACTAGCGGGGGCGTCCAAAAACATTCAGTACTTC	CASSPGLAGASKNIQYF
TRBD1	TRBV5-1	TRBJ1-6	-	14	TGCGCCAGCAGCCCGACAGGGTCCGGTTCACCCCTCCACTTT	CASSPTGSGSPLHF
-	TRBV5-6	TRBJ1-5	-	15	TGTGCCAGCAGCCCCCGACTGAATAGCAATCAGCCCCAGCATTTT	CASSPRLNSNQPQHF
-	TRBV27	TRBJ1-5	-	15	TGTGCCAGCAGTCCAAGGGGCGGGGGATATCAGCCCCAGCATTTT	CASSPRGGGYQPQHF
TRBD1	TRBV19	TRBJ2-6	-	17	TGTGCCAGTAGTATAGGACAGGGGGCGTCTGGGGCCAACGTCCTGACTTTC	CASSIGQGASGANVLTF
-	TRBV19	TRBJ2-2	-	14	TGTGCCAGTAGTACTCAAGCGTATACCGGGGAGCTGTTTTTT	CASSTQAYTGELFF
-	TRBV5-6	TRBJ1-2	few	15	TGTGCCAGCAGCCAGTACAGGTCCCCTAACTATGGCTACACCTTC	CASSQYRSPNYGYTF
TRBD1	TRBV6-5	TRBJ2-1	few	15	TGTGCCAGCAGCTCGACAGGGACCCTAAACAATGAGCAGTTCTTC	CASSSTGTLNNEQFF
-	TRBV5-1	TRBJ2-6	-	16	TGCGCCAGCAGCTACGGCGGGTTCTCTGGGGCCAACGTCCTGACTTTC	CASSYGGFSGANVLTF
-	TRBV11-2	TRBJ2-6	-	15	TGTGCCAGCAGCTTCCAACGGGCTGGGGCCAACGTCCTGACTTTC	CASSFQRAGANVLTF
-	TRBV5-1	TRBJ2-1	-	15	TGCGCCAGCAGCTTGGTATCAGACTCCTACAATGAGCAGTTCTTC	CASSLVSDSYNEQFF
-	TRBV4-1	TRBJ1-1	-	15	TGCGCCAGCAGCCAGCGACAGGAATCGAACACTGAAGCTTTCTTT	CASSQRQESNTEAFF
-	TRBV7-6	TRBJ2-3	-	16	TGTGCCAGCAGCCCTGTCCAGGGGCTGGTGTCAGATACGCAGTATTTT	CASSPVQGLVSDTQYF
-	TRBV30	TRBJ2-2	few	16	TGTGCCTGGAGTGTACTCACGGGGTCGAACACCGGGGAGCTGTTTTTT	CAWSVLTGSNTGELFF
TRBD2	TRBV18	TRBJ2-1	-	16	TGTGCCAGCTCACCAACCGGGGGGAGCTCCTACAATGAGCAGTTCTTC	CASSPTGGSSYNEQFF
TRBD2	TRBV11-2	TRBJ2-3	-	17	TGTGCCAGCAGCGCCAGGACTAGCGGGAACGTCGCAGATACGCAGTATTTT	CASSARTSGNVADTQYF
-	TRBV5-6	TRBJ1-5	few	14	TGTGCCAGCAGCTTGGGCAGGGTGAATCAGCCCCAGCATTTT	CASSLGRVNQPQHF
-	TRBV18	TRBJ2-3	-	14	TGTGCCAGCTCACCCCAGACTAGGGCAGATACGCAGTATTTT	CASSPQTRADTQYF
-	TRBV6-1	TRBJ1-2	-	15	TGTGCCAGCAGTGAAACCTGGGGAGATTACTATGGCTACACCTTC	CASSETWGDYYGYTF
-	TRBV6-1	TRBJ2-1	few	13	TGTGCCAGCTCCCGGGGACTGTACAATGAGCAGTTCTTC	CASSRGLYNEQFF
TRBD2	TRBV7-9	TRBJ2-3	-	17	TGTGCCAGCAGCCCTGGGACTAGCGGAGGAGGGTCAGATACGCAGTATTTT	CASSPGTSGGGSDTQYF